This T cell receptor (beta chain) derives from a study of T cell changes during pregnancy in multiple sclerosis. The repertoire was sequenced with immunoSEQ multiplex PCR; TCRdb's copy has only in-frame clones and lacks some. The top ten clones hold around 3.3% of a sample with about 34,000 clones, roughly 89% of them seen once. This CDR3 comprises 14 residues. Germline assignment: CDR1 SEHNR and CDR2 FQNEAQ (reference sequence). V dropped 3 bases and J dropped 8 bases, with 11 bases sitting between them. V is TRBV7-9 and J is TRBJ1-6, with D possibly being TRBD1 (6 bases). The material sequenced was CD8+ T cells from peripheral blood mononuclear cells, taken in the third trimester of pregnancy. This TCR came from a female donor with multiple sclerosis, enrolled in a pregnancy study. The chain's CDR3 is CASSFSQGDSPLHF. The CDR3, as DNA: TGTGCCAGCAGCTTCTCACAGGGAGATTCACCCCTCCACTTT.